This T cell receptor (beta chain) originates from a study of cytomegalovirus exposure and HLA in healthy donors. Study-wide results and caveats: Later on, an analysis showed TCR association rates differing by HLA locus, with DRB1 the most and HLA-C the fewest. It was reported that TCR beta sequences correctly inferred the HLA-A and HLA-B alleles for most subjects. Most of the TCR beta V segments (in an earlier analysis) were productive either about 87% or about 30% of the time. Some public TCRs appeared in many individuals, while most sequences were rare.

The CDR3 is 11 amino acids. CDR1 is MDHEN, CDR2 SYDVKM, per germline. Trimming cost V 8 bases and J 6 bases, with 10 bases left between them. PCR employed 60 Vbeta and 13 Jbeta primers. TCRdb's table, derived via immunoSEQ multiplex PCR, lists solely in-frame clones and lacks some. The top ten clones hold 0.38% of a sample with 170,000 or so clones, roughly 83% of them seen once. A remark on this clone: What it binds is unknown.

The specimen was PBMCs. The rearrangement links TRBV28 to TRBJ1-2; a possible D gene is TRBD1 (5 bases). The sequence was obtained from a boy aged 2 to 10 in good health and CMV-seronegative. The CDR3 coding sequence is TGTGCCAGCGGGGCAGTGAATGGCTACACCTTC. Translated, it gives CASGAVNGYTF.